This T cell receptor (beta chain) was observed in a study of cytomegalovirus exposure and HLA in healthy donors. Primers for the PCR totalled 60 Vbeta and 13 Jbeta. Generated by immunoSEQ multiplex PCR, the TCRdb table keeps only in-frame clones and is missing some. This listing includes 120,000 to 150,000 clones. Germline V lookup: CDR1 SGHTA, CDR2 FQGNSA. The CDR3 is 15 residues long. V gave up 5 bases and J gave up 4 bases; unmatched junction bases: 7. The study's findings and limits: Later analysis demonstrated an association between a missense DCLRE1C variant and TCR beta V- and J-gene trimming. Reportedly, cytomegalovirus status was diagnosed with high sensitivity and specificity. Within the data, a cluster of highly shared sequence variants was likely a sequencing artifact.

Note on this clone: The antigen remains undetermined.

The TCR originated in a woman aged 18-29 years in good health and CMV-seronegative. Sample: PBMCs. The genes are TRBV7-2 and TRBJ2-3, with 9 positions matching TRBD1. The CDR3 DNA reads TGTGCCAGCAGCCCCGGGACAGGGCTCCCAGATACGCAGTATTTT. Translation gives CASSPGTGLPDTQYF.